Sequencing of this T cell receptor beta chain was carried out in a study of STAT3 mutations in large granular lymphocyte leukemia. Method: immunoSEQ multiplex PCR; TCRdb's copy keeps in-frame clones and lacks some. The sample lists fewer than 4,500 clones; around 52% were seen once. Study conclusions and caveats: Suggested: STAT3 mutation was not the ancestral event for these clonal expansions. At least one immunodominant TCR beta clonotype appeared in every T-cell large granular lymphocyte leukemia patient. In some patients, a small highly pathogenic clone possibly went undetected.

V was trimmed by 1 base and J by 1 base, leaving 10 bases between them. Germline V gives CDR1 KGHSH, CDR2 LQKENI. CDR3 size: 15 residues. Remarks on this clone: Its antigen is unidentified.

The genes are TRBV18 and TRBJ2-5; weak D call: TRBD1 (6 bases). The sample taken for sequencing was peripheral blood mononuclear cells. The receptor was isolated from a male patient aged 45-59 years with T-cell large granular lymphocyte leukemia. Some clones in this sample may be carry-over from other donors' samples. The CDR3 sequence is CASSPRQDSQETQYF. The CDR3 nucleotides read TGTGCCAGCTCACCACGTCAGGACAGCCAAGAGACCCAGTACTTC.